Listed below are T cell receptor beta chains from one sample, sequenced in a study of CD8 T cells in Susac syndrome. Each CDR3 protein is one row after TCRdb ran MiXCR on the immunoSEQ multiplex PCR reads. The repertoire includes some 90,000 distinct CDR3 sequences, around 93% of them detected once, and around 0.34% sits in the top ten. The sequenced sample consisted of CD8+ T cells from PBMCs. These receptors were collected from a human donor in good health. The CDR3 runs from the conserved cysteine through the conserved F or W. A D gene is named only where the DNA matches it firmly. Size tells how often a clone was seen (once, few, many) or the class of an expanded clone, and some rows leave it out.

v_gene: TRBV29-1
j_gene: TRBJ1-1
d_gene: TRBD1
abundance: .
CDR3nt: TGCAGCCCCGGTCGGACAGGGGGGACTGAAGCTTTCTTT
CDR3aa: CSPGRTGGTEAFF

v_gene: TRBV29-1
j_gene: TRBJ2-1
d_gene: .
abundance: .
CDR3nt: TGCAGCATCCCCGGGGGCGCGTGGAATGAGCAGTTCTTC
CDR3aa: CSIPGGAWNEQFF

v_gene: TRBV13
j_gene: TRBJ2-2
d_gene: .
abundance: .
CDR3nt: TGTGCCAGCAGCGGCCTCCGGGCTACATTGACTGGGGAGCTGTTTTTT
CDR3aa: CASSGLRATLTGELFF

v_gene: TRBV5-1
j_gene: TRBJ2-2
d_gene: TRBD1
abundance: .
CDR3nt: TGCGCCAGCACTTGGACAGGGGGGAACACCGGGGAGCTGTTTTTT
CDR3aa: CASTWTGGNTGELFF

v_gene: TRBV13
j_gene: TRBJ2-1
d_gene: TRBD1
abundance: .
CDR3nt: TGTGCCAGCAGCGACCGGGACAGGGGCTACAATGAGCAGTTCTTC
CDR3aa: CASSDRDRGYNEQFF

v_gene: TRBV20-1
j_gene: TRBJ2-5
d_gene: TRBD1
abundance: .
CDR3nt: TGCAGTGCCCGGACAGGGCGAGAGACCCAGTACTTC
CDR3aa: CSARTGRETQYF

v_gene: TRBV5-6
j_gene: TRBJ2-2
d_gene: .
abundance: .
CDR3nt: TGTGCCAGCAGCTTGGAGTTCTCCCCTTCTGGGGAGCTGTTTTTT
CDR3aa: CASSLEFSPSGELFF

v_gene: TRBV5-6
j_gene: TRBJ2-7
d_gene: TRBD2
abundance: .
CDR3nt: TGTGCCACCCATAGCGGGGGCTACGAGCAGTACTTC
CDR3aa: CATHSGGYEQYF

v_gene: TRBV18
j_gene: TRBJ2-1
d_gene: .
abundance: .
CDR3nt: TGTGCCAGCTCACCACGTGGGTGGGAGCAGTTCTTC
CDR3aa: CASSPRGWEQFF

v_gene: TRBV15
j_gene: TRBJ2-2
d_gene: TRBD2
abundance: .
CDR3nt: TGTGCCACCAGCCCCCGGCTAGCGGGATCCACCGGGGAGCTGTTTTTT
CDR3aa: CATSPRLAGSTGELFF

v_gene: TRBV7-9
j_gene: TRBJ2-3
d_gene: .
abundance: few
CDR3nt: TGTGCCAGCAGCTTGCCGGGAATCAGCACAGATACGCAGTATTTT
CDR3aa: CASSLPGISTDTQYF

v_gene: TRBV10-3
j_gene: TRBJ2-3
d_gene: .
abundance: .
CDR3nt: TGTGCCACTTCAGAGGCGACAGATACGCAGTATTTT
CDR3aa: CATSEATDTQYF

v_gene: TRBV7-9
j_gene: TRBJ2-3
d_gene: .
abundance: .
CDR3nt: TGTGCCAGCAGCCCGGACGGCAGGAGCACAGATACGCAGTATTTT
CDR3aa: CASSPDGRSTDTQYF

v_gene: TRBV9
j_gene: TRBJ2-6
d_gene: TRBD2
abundance: .
CDR3nt: TGTGCCAGCAGCGTACAGGCTAGCGGGGGGGCCTATGCTCTCTCTGGGGCCAACGTCCTGACTTTC
CDR3aa: CASSVQASGGAYALSGANVLTF

v_gene: TRBV6-5
j_gene: TRBJ2-5
d_gene: .
abundance: .
CDR3nt: TGTGCCAGCAGTTACTCGAACAGGGAACAAGAGACCCAGTACTTC
CDR3aa: CASSYSNREQETQYF

v_gene: TRBV30
j_gene: TRBJ1-1
d_gene: .
abundance: .
CDR3nt: TGTGCCTGGAGTCAAGCCGCGTTTGAAGCTTTCTTT
CDR3aa: CAWSQAAFEAFF

v_gene: TRBV6-1
j_gene: TRBJ2-1
d_gene: .
abundance: .
CDR3nt: TGTGCCAGCAGTGAAGAAGGAAGTGTCATCGGAAGGAATGAGCAGTTCTTC
CDR3aa: CASSEEGSVIGRNEQFF

v_gene: TRBV12-3/TRBV12-4
j_gene: TRBJ2-7
d_gene: .
abundance: .
CDR3nt: TGTGCCAGCACCTCGTCGGGGGCCTACGAGCAGTACTTC
CDR3aa: CASTSSGAYEQYF

v_gene: TRBV29-1
j_gene: TRBJ2-3
d_gene: TRBD2
abundance: .
CDR3nt: TGCAGCGTTTCGGGGGGGCTAGCTGGGTCGGATACGCAGTATTTT
CDR3aa: CSVSGGLAGSDTQYF

v_gene: TRBV25-1
j_gene: TRBJ2-7
d_gene: .
abundance: .
CDR3nt: TGTGCCAGCAGTAACCCCAGGACGGGATTCTACGAGCAGTACTTC
CDR3aa: CASSNPRTGFYEQYF

v_gene: TRBV9
j_gene: TRBJ2-7
d_gene: .
abundance: .
CDR3nt: TGTGCCAGCAGCGGAACAGGGTCCGGCTACGAGCAGTACTTC
CDR3aa: CASSGTGSGYEQYF

v_gene: TRBV27
j_gene: TRBJ1-4
d_gene: TRBD1
abundance: once
CDR3nt: TGTGCCAGCAGTTTTAGGACAGGGCGGGAAAAACTGTTTTTT
CDR3aa: CASSFRTGREKLFF

v_gene: TRBV11-2
j_gene: TRBJ1-6
d_gene: .
abundance: .
CDR3nt: TGTGCCAGCAGCTTGGGGGGCGAATCCTATAATTCACCCCTCCACTTT
CDR3aa: CASSLGGESYNSPLHF

v_gene: TRBV5-1
j_gene: TRBJ2-2
d_gene: .
abundance: .
CDR3nt: TGCGCCAGCAGAGGCAGCACGGACAAACCCGCGAACACCGGGGAGCTGTTTTTT
CDR3aa: CASRGSTDKPANTGELFF

v_gene: TRBV5-1
j_gene: TRBJ1-6
d_gene: .
abundance: .
CDR3nt: TGCGCCAGCAGCTTGGGGTACCGGGACTATAATTCACCCCTCCACTTT
CDR3aa: CASSLGYRDYNSPLHF

v_gene: TRBV7-9
j_gene: TRBJ1-2
d_gene: .
abundance: .
CDR3nt: TGTGCCAGCAGAGGTTCCGGCTATGGCTACACCTTC
CDR3aa: CASRGSGYGYTF

v_gene: TRBV4-1
j_gene: TRBJ2-3
d_gene: TRBD2
abundance: .
CDR3nt: TGCGCCAGCAGCTCGGGACTAGGATCAGATACGCAGTATTTT
CDR3aa: CASSSGLGSDTQYF

v_gene: TRBV9
j_gene: TRBJ1-2
d_gene: .
abundance: .
CDR3nt: TGTGCCAGCAGCGTAGGAGGCAGTACTAACTATGGCTACACCTTC
CDR3aa: CASSVGGSTNYGYTF

v_gene: TRBV27
j_gene: TRBJ2-2
d_gene: .
abundance: .
CDR3nt: TGTGCCACACAGGGTATGAGGACCGGGGAGCTGTTTTTT
CDR3aa: CATQGMRTGELFF

v_gene: TRBV12-3/TRBV12-4
j_gene: TRBJ1-2
d_gene: .
abundance: .
CDR3nt: TGTGCCAGCACCGCCATCGGGGGGAACTATGGCTACACCTTC
CDR3aa: CASTAIGGNYGYTF

v_gene: TRBV7-3
j_gene: TRBJ2-2
d_gene: .
abundance: once
CDR3nt: TGTGCCAGCGCTCCCAGGGGGACTAACACCGGGGAGCTGTTTTTT
CDR3aa: CASAPRGTNTGELFF

v_gene: TRBV12-3/TRBV12-4
j_gene: TRBJ2-3
d_gene: .
abundance: .
CDR3nt: TGTGCCAGCAGCATAACCCCCGATACGCAGTATTTT
CDR3aa: CASSITPDTQYF

v_gene: TRBV7-9
j_gene: TRBJ1-4
d_gene: .
abundance: .
CDR3nt: TGTGCCAGCAGGGAACGGGGTTCCAATGAAAAACTGTTTTTT
CDR3aa: CASRERGSNEKLFF

v_gene: TRBV3-1
j_gene: TRBJ1-2
d_gene: .
abundance: .
CDR3nt: TGTGCCAGCAGCCAAGATCGGGCAGGGGAGGACTATGGCTACACCTTC
CDR3aa: CASSQDRAGEDYGYTF

v_gene: TRBV25-1
j_gene: TRBJ2-5
d_gene: .
abundance: .
CDR3nt: TGTGCCAGCAGTGAGGATGGAGGGGTCGAGACCCAGTACTTC
CDR3aa: CASSEDGGVETQYF

v_gene: TRBV6-5
j_gene: TRBJ1-2
d_gene: .
abundance: .
CDR3nt: TGTGCCAGCAGTTACGGAGAGGGTAATGGCTACACCTTC
CDR3aa: CASSYGEGNGYTF

v_gene: TRBV5-4
j_gene: TRBJ1-1
d_gene: .
abundance: .
CDR3nt: TGTGCCAACAGTTTTGGACAGAACACTGAAGCTTTCTTT
CDR3aa: CANSFGQNTEAFF

v_gene: TRBV20-1
j_gene: TRBJ2-3
d_gene: TRBD1
abundance: .
CDR3nt: TGCAGTGCTAGTAGACAGGGAAGAAGCACAGATACGCAGTATTTT
CDR3aa: CSASRQGRSTDTQYF

v_gene: TRBV12-3/TRBV12-4
j_gene: TRBJ1-3
d_gene: .
abundance: .
CDR3nt: TGTGCCAGCCATGGACAGGGAAACACCATATATTTT
CDR3aa: CASHGQGNTIYF

v_gene: TRBV4-1
j_gene: TRBJ2-4
d_gene: .
abundance: .
CDR3nt: TGCGCCAGCAGCCAGGTAGCCAAAAACATTCAGTACTTC
CDR3aa: CASSQVAKNIQYF

v_gene: TRBV5-1
j_gene: TRBJ1-1
d_gene: .
abundance: .
CDR3nt: TGCGCCAGCAGCTGGGGACGGGCGAACACTGAAGCTTTCTTT
CDR3aa: CASSWGRANTEAFF

v_gene: TRBV18
j_gene: TRBJ2-1
d_gene: .
abundance: .
CDR3nt: TGTGCCAGCTCTCCTCTACCGGGCCAAAACAATGAGCAGTTCTTC
CDR3aa: CASSPLPGQNNEQFF

v_gene: TRBV7-9
j_gene: TRBJ2-7
d_gene: .
abundance: .
CDR3nt: TGTGCCAGCAGCTTAGCGCCTAACTTTGCCTACGAGCAGTACTTC
CDR3aa: CASSLAPNFAYEQYF

v_gene: TRBV12-3/TRBV12-4
j_gene: TRBJ1-4
d_gene: .
abundance: .
CDR3nt: TGTGCCAGCAGTTTAGGGGGACTGAGTAATGAAAAACTGTTTTTT
CDR3aa: CASSLGGLSNEKLFF

v_gene: TRBV7-9
j_gene: TRBJ1-1
d_gene: .
abundance: .
CDR3nt: TGTGCCAGCACCCCGGGGGACCCGAACACTGAAGCTTTCTTT
CDR3aa: CASTPGDPNTEAFF

v_gene: TRBV19
j_gene: TRBJ2-2
d_gene: TRBD2
abundance: .
CDR3nt: TGTGCCAGTAGTCCGAGCGGGGGTTCCCCCGGGGAGCTGTTTTTT
CDR3aa: CASSPSGGSPGELFF

v_gene: TRBV5-6
j_gene: TRBJ2-7
d_gene: .
abundance: .
CDR3nt: TGTGCCAGCACCAAGGGGTCCGAGCAGTACTTC
CDR3aa: CASTKGSEQYF

v_gene: TRBV5-5
j_gene: TRBJ1-6
d_gene: .
abundance: .
CDR3nt: TGTGCCAGCAGCTTGGAGGGTCCTTCGCGCGAAGCCCTCCACTTT
CDR3aa: CASSLEGPSREALHF